The source of this T cell receptor beta chain is a study of blood T cell repertoires in COVID-19. About the research overall: Researchers got acute and convalescent COVID-19 samples from the United States, Italy and Spain. T cells, B-cell-depleted T cells, or PBMCs supplied cDNA or gDNA.

Participants' reported clinical history set cohort assignment. Trimming stripped 8 bases from V and 3 bases from J, with 14 bases between. CDR3 length equals 14 residues. From germline, CDR1 is MNHEY and CDR2 SVGAGI. Original processing notes: It was from reference gene primer amplification that nucleated cell counts were estimated. The repertoire was sequenced with immunoSEQ multiplex PCR; TCRdb's copy has only in-frame clones and lacks some. The V and J calls and clone size were taken over from that table, and D and trimming were inferred from the DNA. The sample yields roughly 270,000 clones, roughly 80% seen once.

Sequenced sample: PBMCs or T cells enriched from blood (not recorded which). This rearrangement joins TRBV6-5 to TRBJ1-5; D may be TRBD1 (5 bases). The receptor's source is a man between 35 and 55 years old who had been exposed to COVID-19. DNA for the CDR3: TGTGCCAGCCTACCCGACAGTATCAATCAGCCCCAGCATTTT. Translation gives CASLPDSINQPQHF.